Listed below are T cell receptor beta chains from one sample, sequenced in a study of T-cell memory formation after mild COVID-19. TCRdb passed the 5' RACE reads through MiXCR, listing each CDR3 protein once. The sample yields hundreds of thousands of distinct CDR3 sequences, about 13% seen once. Sample: PBMCs or a T cell subset sorted from them (not recorded which). These receptors all come from a man aged 18 to 29 who had mild COVID-19 (a few samples of this study predate the infection). Cell type and time point are not known. The CDR3 runs from the conserved cysteine through the conserved F or W. The order of the fields is D gene, J gene, V gene, clone size, CDR3 protein, CDR3 DNA. The D gene is left open where the match is weak. Expanded clones get a size class; other rows say once, few or many, or leave the size out.

>NA|TRBJ2-7|TRBV19|few
CASTVSGGQTYEQYF
TGTGCCAGTACTGTCTCGGGAGGACAGACCTACGAGCAGTACTTC
>TRBD1|TRBJ1-4|TRBV2|NA
CASRLDRGGEKLFF
TGTGCCAGCAGGCTGGACAGGGGAGGCGAAAAACTGTTTTTT
>NA|TRBJ1-6|TRBV5-6|many
CASSLFGMSSYNSPLHF
TGTGCCAGCAGCTTGTTCGGGATGAGCTCCTATAATTCACCCCTCCACTTT
>NA|TRBJ2-5|TRBV7-8|few
CASSLEWLALETQYF
TGTGCCAGCAGCTTAGAGTGGCTAGCACTGGAGACCCAGTACTTC
>NA|TRBJ2-1|TRBV9|NA
CASSGFTGGLNNEQFF
TGTGCCAGCAGCGGGTTTACGGGGGGCCTGAACAATGAGCAGTTCTTC
>NA|TRBJ2-1|TRBV4-3|NA
CASSQVLYNEQFF
TGCGCCAGCAGCCAAGTACTCTACAATGAGCAGTTCTTC
>NA|TRBJ1-1|TRBV29-1|once
CSVNTMNTEAFF
TGCAGCGTAAATACCATGAACACTGAAGCTTTCTTT
>TRBD2|TRBJ2-3|TRBV10-3|few
CAISELAGSTDTQYF
TGTGCCATCAGTGAGTTAGCGGGTAGCACAGATACGCAGTATTTT
>NA|TRBJ1-2|TRBV12-3/TRBV12-4|NA
CASSLALLGQHGYTF
TGTGCCAGCAGTTTAGCGCTGCTCGGACAGCATGGCTACACCTTC
>TRBD2|TRBJ2-1|TRBV11-1|NA
CASSLTSGGSGEQFF
TGTGCCAGCAGCTTAACTAGCGGGGGAAGTGGTGAGCAGTTCTTC
>NA|TRBJ1-5|TRBV12-3/TRBV12-4|few
CASCYSSNQPQHF
TGTGCCAGCTGTTACAGTAGCAATCAGCCCCAGCATTTT
>NA|TRBJ2-2|TRBV2|NA
CASRTASVLTGELFF
TGTGCCAGCAGGACAGCCTCTGTGTTGACCGGGGAGCTGTTTTTT
>TRBD1|TRBJ2-7|TRBV15|few
CATSRDSVNYEQYF
TGTGCCACCAGCCGGGACAGCGTGAACTACGAGCAGTACTTC
>TRBD1|TRBJ1-1|TRBV29-1|few
CSTDRGLEAFF
TGCAGCACCGACAGGGGGCTTGAAGCTTTCTTT
>TRBD1|TRBJ1-2|TRBV12-3/TRBV12-4|many
CASSPNRGYGYTF
TGTGCCAGCAGCCCTAACAGGGGCTATGGCTACACCTTC
>NA|TRBJ1-5|TRBV4-1|NA
CASSQERSMGQPQHF
TGCGCCAGCAGCCAAGAGCGGTCGATGGGTCAGCCCCAGCATTTT
>TRBD1|TRBJ1-2|TRBV7-9|NA
CASSSGPGQVYGYTF
TGTGCCAGCAGCTCCGGTCCGGGACAGGTCTATGGCTACACCTTC
>TRBD1|TRBJ2-1|TRBV5-1|few
CASSVRTGTYNEQFF
TGCGCCAGCAGCGTTCGGACAGGTACCTACAATGAGCAGTTCTTC
>NA|TRBJ2-3|TRBV6-2/TRBV6-3|many
CASSQTTDTQYF
TGTGCCAGCAGCCAGACCACAGATACGCAGTATTTT
>NA|TRBJ1-6|TRBV9|few
CASSADRLPNSPLHF
TGTGCCAGCAGCGCCGACAGGCTCCCTAATTCACCCCTCCACTTT
>NA|TRBJ2-3|TRBV6-1|few
CASSAGTNRDTQYF
TGTGCCAGCAGTGCTGGGACCAATCGGGATACGCAGTATTTT
>NA|TRBJ2-1|TRBV5-1|few
CASSLAEGYNEQFF
TGCGCCAGCAGCTTGGCCGAGGGATACAATGAGCAGTTCTTC
>TRBD1|TRBJ2-7|TRBV2|few
CASSVQGPYEQYF
TGTGCCAGCAGTGTACAGGGGCCCTACGAGCAGTACTTC
>NA|TRBJ2-3|TRBV7-2|many
CASSSSAGADTQYF
TGTGCCAGCAGTTCCTCGGCAGGTGCAGATACGCAGTATTTT
>NA|TRBJ1-5|TRBV7-2|NA
CASSRDTSNQPQHF
TGTGCCAGCAGCCGGGACACTAGCAATCAGCCCCAGCATTTT